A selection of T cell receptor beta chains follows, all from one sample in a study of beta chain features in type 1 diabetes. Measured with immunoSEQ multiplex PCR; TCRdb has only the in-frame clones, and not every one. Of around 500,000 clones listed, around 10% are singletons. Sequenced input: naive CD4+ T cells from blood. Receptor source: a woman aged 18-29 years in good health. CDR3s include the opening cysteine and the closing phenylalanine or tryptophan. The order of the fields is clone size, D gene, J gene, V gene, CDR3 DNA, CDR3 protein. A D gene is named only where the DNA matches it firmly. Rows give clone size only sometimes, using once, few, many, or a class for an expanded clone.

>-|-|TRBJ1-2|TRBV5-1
TGCGCCAGCAGCCCCGGACAGAAAGGCGGCTACACCTTC
CASSPGQKGGYTF
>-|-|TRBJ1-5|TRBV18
TGTGCCAGCTCACACGAGTATAGCAATCAGCCCCAGCATTTT
CASSHEYSNQPQHF
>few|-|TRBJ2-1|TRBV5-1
TGCGCCAGCAGCTTGGGGGAAAGCAATGAGCAGTTCTTC
CASSLGESNEQFF
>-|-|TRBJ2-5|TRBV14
TGTGCCAGCAGCACGATCAGGGGCGACCAAGAGACCCAGTACTTC
CASSTIRGDQETQYF
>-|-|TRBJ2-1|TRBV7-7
TGTGCTAGCAGCTTCAACCGGGACTCTTATGAGCAGTTCTTC
CASSFNRDSYEQFF
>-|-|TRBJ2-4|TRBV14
TGTGCCAGCAGCCAAGTAGGGGCGGGCAAAAACATTCAGTACTTC
CASSQVGAGKNIQYF
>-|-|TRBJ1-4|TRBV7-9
TGTGCCAGTGTTCTTCGGGGTGGGGAAAAACTGTTTTTT
CASVLRGGEKLFF
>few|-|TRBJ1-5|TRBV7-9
TGTGCCAGCAGCTTAGGCGCAGGACCTAATCAGCCCCAGCATTTT
CASSLGAGPNQPQHF
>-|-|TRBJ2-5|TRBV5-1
TGCGCCAGCAGCTTGCAAGGGAATCAAGAGACCCAGTACTTC
CASSLQGNQETQYF
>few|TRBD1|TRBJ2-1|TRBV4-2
TGTGCCAGCAGCCCCTTTGAGGACAGGGGCAATGAGCAGTTCTTC
CASSPFEDRGNEQFF
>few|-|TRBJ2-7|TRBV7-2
TGTGCCAGCAGCGCACGCAGGACATCCTCCTACGAGCAGTACTTC
CASSARRTSSYEQYF
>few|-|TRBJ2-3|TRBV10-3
TGTGCCATCAGTGGCGATGGCACAGATACGCAGTATTTT
CAISGDGTDTQYF
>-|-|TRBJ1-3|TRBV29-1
TGCAGCGTTGAAGATCGGGGCAGAGGAAACACCATATATTTT
CSVEDRGRGNTIYF
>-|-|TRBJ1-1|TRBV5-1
TGCGCCAGCAGCTTGGCCGCAGGGGTTTGGGGCACTGAAGCTTTCTTT
CASSLAAGVWGTEAFF
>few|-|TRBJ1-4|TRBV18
TGTGCCAGCTCACCACCGCAGGGAAGGAATGAAAAACTGTTTTTT
CASSPPQGRNEKLFF
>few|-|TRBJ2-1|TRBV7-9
TGTGCCAGCAGCTTAGGGGTGACGGTGTACTCCTACAATGAGCAGTTCTTC
CASSLGVTVYSYNEQFF
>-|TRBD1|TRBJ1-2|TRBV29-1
TGCAGCGCCCTCGGACAGGTCTATGGCTACACCTTC
CSALGQVYGYTF
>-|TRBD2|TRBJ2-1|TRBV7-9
TGTGCCAGCAAGAGCTGGACTAGCGGGGGCCAACAATACAATGAGCAGTTCTTC
CASKSWTSGGQQYNEQFF
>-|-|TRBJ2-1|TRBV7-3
TGTGCCAGCAGCTTAATACGTGGCAATGAGCAGTTCTTC
CASSLIRGNEQFF
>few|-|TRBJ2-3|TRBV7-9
TGTGCCAGCAGCTTATCCCAAGGCCCAGATACGCAGTATTTT
CASSLSQGPDTQYF
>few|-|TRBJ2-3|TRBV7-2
TGTGCCAGCAGCTTAGTAACGGCAGCGTCTTTTCCCACAGATACGCAGTATTTT
CASSLVTAASFPTDTQYF
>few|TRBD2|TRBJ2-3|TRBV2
TGTGCCAGCAGTACCGGGACTAGCGCCACAGATACGCAGTATTTT
CASSTGTSATDTQYF
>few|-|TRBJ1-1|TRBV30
TGTGCCTGGAGTCCCGGGACAACTAACACTGAAGCTTTCTTT
CAWSPGTTNTEAFF
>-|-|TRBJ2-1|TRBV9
TGTGCCAGCAGCGTAGGAGGGGGTAGCACTTACAATGAGCAGTTCTTC
CASSVGGGSTYNEQFF
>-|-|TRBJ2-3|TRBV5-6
TGTGCCAGCAGCTCGGACTGGATTCGCACAGATACGCAGTATTTT
CASSSDWIRTDTQYF
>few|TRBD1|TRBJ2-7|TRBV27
TGTGCCAGCAGTTCCGCCGGGACAGGGCTAAGGGAGCAGTACTTC
CASSSAGTGLREQYF
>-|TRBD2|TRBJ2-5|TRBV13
TGTGCCAGCAGCTCCCTTGACCGGGGGGTAAAAGAGACCCAGTACTTC
CASSSLDRGVKETQYF
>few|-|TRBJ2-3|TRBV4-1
TGCGCCAGCAGCCAGCTAATGACTAGGGAAAGGACAGATACGCAGTATTTT
CASSQLMTRERTDTQYF
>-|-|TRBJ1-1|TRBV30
TGTGCCTGGAGTGTAGTAATGAACACTGAAGCTTTCTTT
CAWSVVMNTEAFF
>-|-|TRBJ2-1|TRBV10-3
TGTGCCATCAGTGTTCGGGGGAATGAGCAGTTCTTC
CAISVRGNEQFF
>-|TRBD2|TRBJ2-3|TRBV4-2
TGTGCCAGCAGCCCACACTCTAGCGGGGGGGCTAGCACAGATACGCAGTATTTT
CASSPHSSGGASTDTQYF
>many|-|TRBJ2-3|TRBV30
TGTGCCTGGAGTCCCCTCACAGATACGCAGTATTTT
CAWSPLTDTQYF
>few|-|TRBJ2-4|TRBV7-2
TGTGCCAGCAGCTTAGCAGGACGGGAAAACATTCAGTACTTC
CASSLAGRENIQYF
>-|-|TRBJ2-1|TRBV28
TGTGCCAGCTCCCCTGCCGACAGGGCGGGGAGCAATGAGCAGTTCTTC
CASSPADRAGSNEQFF
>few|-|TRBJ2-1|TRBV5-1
TGCGCCAGCAGCCCCGTAGTCGGCAGTTACAATGAGCAGTTCTTC
CASSPVVGSYNEQFF
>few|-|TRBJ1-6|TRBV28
TGTGCCAGCAGGGGTAGCTCACCCCTCCACTTT
CASRGSSPLHF
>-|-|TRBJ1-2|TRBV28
TGTGCCAGCCACAGGATCGGCTATGGCTACACCTTC
CASHRIGYGYTF
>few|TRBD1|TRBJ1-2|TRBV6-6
TGTGCCAGCAGAGGGACAGGGGGAGGTGGCTACACCTTC
CASRGTGGGGYTF
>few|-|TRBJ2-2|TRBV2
TGTGCCAGCCGTTACAGTCGGAGCGGGGAGCTGTTTTTT
CASRYSRSGELFF
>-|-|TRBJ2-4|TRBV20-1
TGCAGTGCCACAGAAAACATTCAGTACTTC
CSATENIQYF
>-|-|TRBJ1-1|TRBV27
TGTGCCAGCATGCAGGGAAGTAGCACTGAAGCTTTCTTT
CASMQGSSTEAFF
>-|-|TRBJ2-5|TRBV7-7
TGTGCCAGCAGCCCGACAGGGAGGCAAGAGACCCAGTACTTC
CASSPTGRQETQYF
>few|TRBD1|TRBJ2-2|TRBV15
TGTGCCACCAGCAGGATTCACAGGGGCCTAAGGGAGCTGTTTTTT
CATSRIHRGLRELFF
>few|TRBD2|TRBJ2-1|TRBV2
TGTGCCAGCAAGAACCGGACTAGCGGGAGGGTAAGGCAGTTCTTC
CASKNRTSGRVRQFF
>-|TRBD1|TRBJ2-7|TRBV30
TGTGCCTGGAGCAGACAGGGATACGAGCAGTACTTC
CAWSRQGYEQYF
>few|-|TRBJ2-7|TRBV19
TGTGCCAGTAGTATTGAGTTCAGGGGCTACGAGCAGTACTTC
CASSIEFRGYEQYF
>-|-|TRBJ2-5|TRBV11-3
TGTGCCAGCAGCTTAGAGCAGGATGAGACCCAGTACTTC
CASSLEQDETQYF
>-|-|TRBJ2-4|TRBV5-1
TGCGCCAGCAGCCCTGGGGCCACCGGGGCGGCCAAAAACATTCAGTACTTC
CASSPGATGAAKNIQYF
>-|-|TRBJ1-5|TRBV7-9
TGTGCCAGCAGCTACTGGGGGCCAGGGCAGCCCCAGCATTTT
CASSYWGPGQPQHF
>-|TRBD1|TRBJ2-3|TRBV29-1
TGCAGCGTTGAAGGGGACAGGGCCGGAGATACGCAGTATTTT
CSVEGDRAGDTQYF
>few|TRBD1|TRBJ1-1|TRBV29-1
TGCAGCGTTCTTGGACAGGGGATGAACACTGAAGCTTTCTTT
CSVLGQGMNTEAFF
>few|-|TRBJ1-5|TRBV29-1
TGCAGCGCAGGGGAGGGTGGGGAGCCCCAGCATTTT
CSAGEGGEPQHF